This T cell receptor (beta chain) derives from a study of shared clonotypes between healthy human individuals. Study information: The study drew on two women and three men aged 18 to 49 as donors. Three CD4 naive, three CD4 memory, two CD8 naive and one CD8 memory plate were used per donor.

About this clone: Its antigen is not known.

Approximately 30,000 T cell genomes (about 0.2 ug DNA) went into each sorted-subset replicate. Clones were sequenced by immunoSEQ multiplex PCR, and TCRdb holds only the in-frame ones, with some missing. This sample has 950,000 to 1,200,000 clones, with 70% to 80% found just once. Per germline, CDR1 SGHTA and CDR2 FQGNSA. V was shortened by 0 bases and J by 2 bases, with 8 bases between the two germline ends. The length of the CDR3 is 14 residues. Study-wide results and limits: Compared with clonotypes that all four donors shared, non-shared clonotypes had lower generation probabilities.

The receptor comes from a man aged 18 to 35 in good health. Some clones in this sample may be carry-over from other donors' samples. Sequencing was carried out using memory CD4+ T cells from PBMCs. Documented subset: CD45RA-negative fraction. This rearrangement joins TRBV7-2 to TRBJ2-7; tentative D call: TRBD2 (5 bases). CDR3 loop: CASSLAGVTYEQYF. For the CDR3, the DNA is TGTGCCAGCAGCTTAGCCGGGGTGACCTACGAGCAGTACTTC.